This record concerns one TCR beta chain sequence. The data originate from a study of T cells expressing NK-cell markers. Across the whole study: Seven sequenced donors out of eight were HCMV-seropositive, one seronegative.

Beta-chain TCR cDNA was generated via 5'RACE template switching with UMIs. TCRdb reprocessed the 5' RACE reads and stores each CDR3 protein as one record, lacking DNA. The sample's table shows 550,000 to 600,000 distinct CDR3 sequences. The CDR3 totals 22 residues. This TCR was sampled from a man between 18 and 29 years old in good health. The rearrangement links TRBV12-3 or TRBV12-4 to TRBJ2-1; the D call from TCRdb, TRBD2, cannot be confirmed without DNA. Sequences were obtained from blood T cells: a sorted CD56 or NKG2C T cell subset, CD4+ or CD8+ T cells, or bulk PBMC T cells (not recorded which). The CDR3 region is CASSLKGISRLAGAPSYNEQFF.